The rows below give T cell receptor beta chains drawn from one sample of a study of blood T cell repertoires in COVID-19. The repertoire was sequenced with immunoSEQ multiplex PCR; TCRdb's copy has only in-frame clones and lacks some. This sample has a few hundred thousand clones, with 65% to 90% found just once. Sequencing input: peripheral blood. Receptors originate from an older woman with COVID-19, enrolled during active disease. Both conserved end residues are part of each CDR3. Fields, in order: CDR3 length, clone size, V gene, J gene, D gene, CDR3 DNA, CDR3 protein. The D gene is left open where the match is weak. Some rows have no size entry. The others give once, few or many, or a class for an expanded clone.

15	once	TRBV30	TRBJ1-4	NA	TGTGCCTGGAGTGGTAGAAGTCCGATGAATGAAAAACTGTTTTTT	CAWSGRSPMNEKLFF
16	NA	TRBV24-1	TRBJ2-3	NA	TGTGCCACCAGTGAGGGGTCAGGGTTAGGCACAGATACGCAGTATTTT	CATSEGSGLGTDTQYF
16	NA	TRBV7-6	TRBJ2-7	NA	TGTGCCAGCAGCTTACCATCCGCCGGGACATCATACGAGCAGTACTTC	CASSLPSAGTSYEQYF
15	NA	TRBV7-2	TRBJ2-2	TRBD1	TGTGCCAGTCAAGAGAACAGGGGGCTCACCGGGGAGCTGTTTTTT	CASQENRGLTGELFF
15	NA	TRBV25-1	TRBJ1-6	NA	TGTGCCAGCAGTGCGGGTTCCGGGTTGAATTCACCCCTCCACTTT	CASSAGSGLNSPLHF
14	NA	TRBV7-3	TRBJ2-1	NA	TGTGCCAGCAGCTCATCGACGCAGGGCAATGAGCAGTTCTTC	CASSSSTQGNEQFF
14	NA	TRBV19	TRBJ2-7	TRBD1	TGTGCCAGTAGTAAAACAGGGGGCCTCTACGAGCAGTACTTC	CASSKTGGLYEQYF
18	NA	TRBV9	TRBJ2-2	TRBD2	TGTGCCAGCAGCGTACGGACTAGCGGGGGGGCGGGCACCGGGGAGCTGTTTTTT	CASSVRTSGGAGTGELFF
12	NA	TRBV2	TRBJ2-7	NA	TGTGCCAGCAGTGGGGACTCTCACGAGCAGTACTTC	CASSGDSHEQYF
16	NA	TRBV3-1/TRBV3-2	TRBJ1-2	NA	TGTGCCAGCAGCCCCCTCACGGGGGGCGACAACTATGGCTACACCTTC	CASSPLTGGDNYGYTF
15	once	TRBV9	TRBJ2-1	TRBD2	TGTGCCAGCAGCATGCCTAGCGGGGTTTACAATGAGCAGTTCTTC	CASSMPSGVYNEQFF
12	NA	TRBV19	TRBJ2-2	TRBD1	TGTGCCAGCCAGGGGGCAACCGGGGAGCTGTTTTTT	CASQGATGELFF
12	NA	TRBV2	TRBJ2-1	TRBD2	TGTGCCAGCAGGGTTGGGAGGGCCGAGCAGTTCTTC	CASRVGRAEQFF
14	NA	TRBV6-5	TRBJ2-4	NA	TGTGCCAGCAGTTATCGGGGGGCCAAAAACATTCAGTACTTC	CASSYRGAKNIQYF
13	NA	TRBV7-9	TRBJ2-3	NA	TGTGCCAGCAGCACAAATCAGGCAGATACGCAGTATTTT	CASSTNQADTQYF
13	NA	TRBV10-3	TRBJ2-7	TRBD1	TGTGCCTCCGCGACAGGGGTTTCGGACGAGCAGTACTTC	CASATGVSDEQYF
12	NA	TRBV19	TRBJ1-5	NA	TGTGCCAGTAGTACTCCCTCTCAGCCCCAGCATTTT	CASSTPSQPQHF
12	NA	TRBV29-1	TRBJ1-5	NA	TGCAGCGCTGGGGAAAGGGAGCAGCCCCAGCATTTT	CSAGEREQPQHF
17	NA	TRBV10-3	TRBJ1-6	TRBD1	TGTGCCATCAGTGACCCCACGGACAGGGGGCTGAGTTCACCCCTCCACTTT	CAISDPTDRGLSSPLHF